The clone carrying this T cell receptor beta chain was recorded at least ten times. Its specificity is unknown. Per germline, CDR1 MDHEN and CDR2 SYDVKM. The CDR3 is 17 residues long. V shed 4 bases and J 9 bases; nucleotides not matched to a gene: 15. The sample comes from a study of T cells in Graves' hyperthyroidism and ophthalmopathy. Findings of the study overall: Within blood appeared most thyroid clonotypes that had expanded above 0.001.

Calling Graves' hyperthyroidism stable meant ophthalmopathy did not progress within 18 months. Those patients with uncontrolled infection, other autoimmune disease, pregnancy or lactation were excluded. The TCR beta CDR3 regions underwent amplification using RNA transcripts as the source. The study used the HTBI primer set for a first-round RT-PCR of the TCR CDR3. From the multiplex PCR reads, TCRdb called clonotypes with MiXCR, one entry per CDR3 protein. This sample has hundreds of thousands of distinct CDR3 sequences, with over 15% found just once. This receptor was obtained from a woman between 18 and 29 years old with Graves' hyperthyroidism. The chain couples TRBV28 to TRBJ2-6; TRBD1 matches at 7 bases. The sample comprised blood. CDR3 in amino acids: CASSSLPLTGAGNVLTF. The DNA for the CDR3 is TGTGCCAGCAGTTCACTACCCCTAACAGGGGCCGGCAACGTCCTGACTTTC. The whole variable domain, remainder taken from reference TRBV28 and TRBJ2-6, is DVKVTQSSRYLVKRTGEKVFLECVQDMDHENMFWYRQDPGLGLRLIYFSYDVKMKEKGDIPEGYSVSREKKERFSLILESASTNQTSMYLCASSSLPLTGAGNVLTFGAGSRLTVL.